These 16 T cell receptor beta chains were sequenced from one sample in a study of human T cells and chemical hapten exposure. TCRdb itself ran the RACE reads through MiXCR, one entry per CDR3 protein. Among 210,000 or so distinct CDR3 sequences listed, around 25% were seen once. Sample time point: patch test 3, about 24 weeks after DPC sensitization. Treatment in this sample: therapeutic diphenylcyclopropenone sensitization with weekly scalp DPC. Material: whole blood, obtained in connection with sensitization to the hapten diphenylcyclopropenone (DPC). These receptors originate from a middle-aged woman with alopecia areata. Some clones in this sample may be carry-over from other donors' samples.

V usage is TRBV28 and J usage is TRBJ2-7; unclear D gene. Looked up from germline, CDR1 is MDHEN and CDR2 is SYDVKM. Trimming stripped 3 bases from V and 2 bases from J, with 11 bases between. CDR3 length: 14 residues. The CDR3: CASSLGIGTYEQYF. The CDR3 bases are TGTGCCAGCAGTTTGGGCATTGGGACCTACGAGCAGTACTTC.

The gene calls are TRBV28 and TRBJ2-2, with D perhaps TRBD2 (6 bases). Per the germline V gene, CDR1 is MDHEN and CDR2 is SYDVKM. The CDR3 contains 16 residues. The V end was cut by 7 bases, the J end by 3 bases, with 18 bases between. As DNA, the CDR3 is TGTGCCAGCACCATTAGTGGGACGGGGGACACCGGGGAGCTGTTTTTT. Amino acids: CASTISGTGDTGELFF.

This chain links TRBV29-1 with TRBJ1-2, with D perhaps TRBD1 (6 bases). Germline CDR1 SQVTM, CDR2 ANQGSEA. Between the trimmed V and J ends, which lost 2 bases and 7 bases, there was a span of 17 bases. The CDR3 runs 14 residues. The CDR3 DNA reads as TGCAGCGTTGAAAGCGGTAGCAGGGGAGGTGGCTACACCTTC. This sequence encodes CSVESGSRGGGYTF.

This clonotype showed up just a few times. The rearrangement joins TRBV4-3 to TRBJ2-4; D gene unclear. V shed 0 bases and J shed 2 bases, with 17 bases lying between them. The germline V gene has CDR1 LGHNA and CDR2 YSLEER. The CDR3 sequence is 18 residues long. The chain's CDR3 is CASSQDTSLHGTKNIQYF. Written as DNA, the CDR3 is TGCGCCAGCAGCCAAGATACCTCCCTACATGGGACCAAAAACATTCAGTACTTC.

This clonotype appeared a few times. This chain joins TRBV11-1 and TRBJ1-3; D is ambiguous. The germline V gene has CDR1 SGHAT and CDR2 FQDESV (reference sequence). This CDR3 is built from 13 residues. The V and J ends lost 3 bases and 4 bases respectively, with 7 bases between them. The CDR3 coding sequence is TGTGCCAGCAGCTTTCTCCAGGGAAACACCATATATTTT. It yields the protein CASSFLQGNTIYF.

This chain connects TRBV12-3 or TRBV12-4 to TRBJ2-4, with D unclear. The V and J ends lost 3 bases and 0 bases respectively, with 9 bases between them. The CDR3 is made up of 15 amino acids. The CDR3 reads CASSLDGLAKNIQYF. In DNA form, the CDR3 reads TGTGCCAGCAGTTTGGACGGATTAGCCAAAAACATTCAGTACTTC.

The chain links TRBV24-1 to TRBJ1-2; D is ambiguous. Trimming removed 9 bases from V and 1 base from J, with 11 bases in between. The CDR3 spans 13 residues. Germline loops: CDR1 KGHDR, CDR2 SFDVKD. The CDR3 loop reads CATQEDGNYGYTF. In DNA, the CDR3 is TGTGCCACCCAAGAAGACGGTAACTATGGCTACACCTTC.

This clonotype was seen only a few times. CDR3 coding DNA: TGCGCCAGCAGCCAAGATTTTAGGGTCGACGAGCAGTACTTC. Its translation is CASSQDFRVDEQYF. The chain carries TRBV4-3 and TRBJ2-7, with D unresolved. The CDR3 length is 14 residues. Germline CDR1 and CDR2: LGHNA and YSLEER. V lost 0 bases to trimming and J lost 5 bases, with 11 bases between them.

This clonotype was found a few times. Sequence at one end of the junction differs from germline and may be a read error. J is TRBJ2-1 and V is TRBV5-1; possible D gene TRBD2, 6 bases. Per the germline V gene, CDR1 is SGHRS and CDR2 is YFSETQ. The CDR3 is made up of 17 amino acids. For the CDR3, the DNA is TGCACCAGCAGTTTTGTGCCGGGAGATTTATCCTACAATGAGCAGTTCTTC. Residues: CTSSFVPGDLSYNEQFF. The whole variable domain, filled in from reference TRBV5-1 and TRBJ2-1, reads KAGVTQTPRYLIKTRGQQVTLSCSPISGHRSVSWYQQTPGQGLQFLFEYFSETQRNKGNFPGRFSGRQFSNSRSEMNVSTLELGDSALYLCTSSFVPGDLSYNEQFFGPGTRLTVL.

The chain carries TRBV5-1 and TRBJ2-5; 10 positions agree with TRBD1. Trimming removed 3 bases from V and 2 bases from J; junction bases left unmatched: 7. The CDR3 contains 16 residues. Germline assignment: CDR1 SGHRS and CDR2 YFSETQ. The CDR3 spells CASSSDRGPGQETQYF. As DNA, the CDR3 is TGCGCCAGCAGCTCTGACAGGGGGCCGGGACAAGAGACCCAGTACTTC.

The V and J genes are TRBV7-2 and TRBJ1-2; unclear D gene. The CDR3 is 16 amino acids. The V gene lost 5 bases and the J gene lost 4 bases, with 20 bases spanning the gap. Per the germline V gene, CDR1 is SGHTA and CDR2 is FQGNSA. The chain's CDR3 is CASSPLWDGGVYGYTF. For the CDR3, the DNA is TGTGCCAGCAGCCCACTTTGGGATGGAGGAGTCTATGGCTACACCTTC.

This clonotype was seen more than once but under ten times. The CDR3, as DNA: TGTGCCAGCACCCGAGGGGGCCAGGGTGGTGGCGGCATTCAGTACTTC. It encodes CASTRGGQGGGGIQYF. The chain joins TRBV28 to TRBJ2-4; 7 nucleotides align to TRBD1. J was trimmed by 9 bases and V by 7 bases; bases with no gene match: 18. CDR1 is MDHEN, CDR2 SYDVKM, per germline. This CDR3 is built from 16 residues.

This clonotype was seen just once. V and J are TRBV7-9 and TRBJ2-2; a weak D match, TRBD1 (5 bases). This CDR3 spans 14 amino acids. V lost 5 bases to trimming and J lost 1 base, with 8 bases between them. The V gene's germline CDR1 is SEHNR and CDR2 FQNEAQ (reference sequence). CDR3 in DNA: TGTGCCAGCAGCACCCAGGGGAACACCGGGGAGCTGTTTTTT. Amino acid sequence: CASSTQGNTGELFF.

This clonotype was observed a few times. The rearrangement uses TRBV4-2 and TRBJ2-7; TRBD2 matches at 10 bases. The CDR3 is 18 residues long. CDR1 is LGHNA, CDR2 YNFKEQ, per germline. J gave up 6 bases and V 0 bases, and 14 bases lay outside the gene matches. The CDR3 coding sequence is TGTGCCAGCAGCCAAGAGACCCTAGCGGGAGCGGGCTCTTTCGAGCAGTACTTC. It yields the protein CASSQETLAGAGSFEQYF.

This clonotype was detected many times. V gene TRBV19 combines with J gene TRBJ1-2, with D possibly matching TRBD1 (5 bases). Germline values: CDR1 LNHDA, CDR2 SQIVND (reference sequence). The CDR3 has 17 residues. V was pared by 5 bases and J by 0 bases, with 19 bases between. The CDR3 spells CASSSGPLLTANYGYTF. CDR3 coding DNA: TGTGCCAGTAGTTCGGGACCGCTCTTAACAGCTAACTATGGCTACACCTTC. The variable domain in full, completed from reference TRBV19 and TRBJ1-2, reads DGGITQSPKYLFRKEGQNVTLSCEQNLNHDAMYWYRQDPGQGLRLIYYSQIVNDFQKGDIAEGYSVSREKKESFPLTVTSAQKNPTAFYLCASSSGPLLTANYGYTFGSGTRLTVV.

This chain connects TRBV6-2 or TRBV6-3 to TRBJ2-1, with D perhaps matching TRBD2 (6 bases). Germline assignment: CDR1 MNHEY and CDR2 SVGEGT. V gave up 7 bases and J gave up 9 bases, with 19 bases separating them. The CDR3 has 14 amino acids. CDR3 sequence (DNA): TGTGCCAGCATCTTGGGAGGTCCTAGGCCTGAGCAGTTCTTC. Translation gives CASILGGPRPEQFF.